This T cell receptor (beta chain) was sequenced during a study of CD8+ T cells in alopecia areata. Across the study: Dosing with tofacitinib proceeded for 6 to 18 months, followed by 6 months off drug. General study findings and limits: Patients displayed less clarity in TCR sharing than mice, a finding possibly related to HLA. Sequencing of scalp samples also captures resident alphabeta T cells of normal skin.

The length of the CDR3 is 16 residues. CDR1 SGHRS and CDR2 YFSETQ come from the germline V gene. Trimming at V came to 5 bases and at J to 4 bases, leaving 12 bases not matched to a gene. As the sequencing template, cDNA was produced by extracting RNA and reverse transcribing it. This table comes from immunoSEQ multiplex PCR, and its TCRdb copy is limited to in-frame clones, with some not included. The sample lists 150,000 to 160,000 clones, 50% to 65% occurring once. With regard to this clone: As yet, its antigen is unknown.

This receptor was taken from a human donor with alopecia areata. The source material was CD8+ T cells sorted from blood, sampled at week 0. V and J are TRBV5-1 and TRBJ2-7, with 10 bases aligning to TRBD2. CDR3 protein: CASRELTRTSGYEQYF. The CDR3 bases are TGCGCCAGCAGGGAACTCACTAGGACTAGCGGTTACGAGCAGTACTTC.